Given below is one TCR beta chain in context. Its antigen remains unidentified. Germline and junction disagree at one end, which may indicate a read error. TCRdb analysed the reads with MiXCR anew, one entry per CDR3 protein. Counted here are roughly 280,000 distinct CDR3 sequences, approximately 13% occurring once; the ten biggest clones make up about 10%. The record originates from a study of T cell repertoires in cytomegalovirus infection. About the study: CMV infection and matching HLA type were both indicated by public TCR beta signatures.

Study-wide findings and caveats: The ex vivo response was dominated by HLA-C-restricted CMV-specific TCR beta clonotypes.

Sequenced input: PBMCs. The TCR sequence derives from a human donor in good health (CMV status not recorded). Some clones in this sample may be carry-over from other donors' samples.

The DNA of the CDR3 is TGCAGCGCTGGGACAGCCTTAAGGACTGAAGGTTTCTTT. It codes for CSAGTALRTEGFF. This rearrangement joins TRBV29-1 to TRBJ1-1; 7 positions agree with TRBD1. The germline CDR1 and CDR2 sequences are SQVTM and ANQGSEA. The CDR3 runs to 13 residues.